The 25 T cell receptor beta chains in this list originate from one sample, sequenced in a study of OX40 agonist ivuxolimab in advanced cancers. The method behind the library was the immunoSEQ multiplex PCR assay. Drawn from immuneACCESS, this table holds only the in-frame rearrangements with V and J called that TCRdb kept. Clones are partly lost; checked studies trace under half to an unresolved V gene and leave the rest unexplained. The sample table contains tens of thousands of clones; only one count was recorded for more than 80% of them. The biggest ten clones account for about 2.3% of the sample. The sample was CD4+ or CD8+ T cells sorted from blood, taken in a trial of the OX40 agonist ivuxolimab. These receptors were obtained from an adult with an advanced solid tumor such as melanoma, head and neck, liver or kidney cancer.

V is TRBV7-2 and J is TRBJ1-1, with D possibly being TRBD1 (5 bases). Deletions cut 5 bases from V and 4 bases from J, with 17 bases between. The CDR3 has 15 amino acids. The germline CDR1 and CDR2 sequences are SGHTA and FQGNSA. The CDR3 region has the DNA TGTGCCAGCAGCGCCCGTGGCAGGGAGGGCACTGAAGCTTTCTTT. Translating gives CASSARGREGTEAFF.

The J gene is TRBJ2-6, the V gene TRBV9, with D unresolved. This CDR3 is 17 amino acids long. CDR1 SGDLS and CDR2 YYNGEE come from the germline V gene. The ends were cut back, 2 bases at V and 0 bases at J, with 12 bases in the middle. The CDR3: CASSVLNIHSGANVLTF. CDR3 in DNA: TGTGCCAGCAGCGTTTTGAACATCCACTCTGGGGCCAACGTCCTGACTTTC. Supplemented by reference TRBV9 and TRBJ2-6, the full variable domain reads DSGVTQTPKHLITATGQRVTLRCSPRSGDLSVYWYQQSLDQGLQFLIQYYNGEERAKGNILERFSAQQFPDLHSELNLSSLELGDSALYFCASSVLNIHSGANVLTFGAGSRLTVL.

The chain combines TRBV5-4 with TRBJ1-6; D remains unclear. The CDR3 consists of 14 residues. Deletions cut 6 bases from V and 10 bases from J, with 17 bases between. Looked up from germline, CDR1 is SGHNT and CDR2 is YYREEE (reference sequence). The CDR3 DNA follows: TGTGCCAGCAACGTGGGTCGTTCCGGATCACCCCTCCACTTT. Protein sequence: CASNVGRSGSPLHF.

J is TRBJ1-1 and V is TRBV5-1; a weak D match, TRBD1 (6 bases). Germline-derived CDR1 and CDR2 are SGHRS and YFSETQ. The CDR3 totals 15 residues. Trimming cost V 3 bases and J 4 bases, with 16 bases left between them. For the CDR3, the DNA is TGCGCCAGCAGCTCCCAGCCTGGGGGCCCCACTGAAGCTTTCTTT. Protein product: CASSSQPGGPTEAFF.

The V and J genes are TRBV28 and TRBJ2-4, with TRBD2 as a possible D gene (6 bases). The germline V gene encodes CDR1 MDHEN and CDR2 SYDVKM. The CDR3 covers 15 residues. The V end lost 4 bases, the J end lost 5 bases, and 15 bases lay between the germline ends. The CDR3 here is CASSSGGTPQNIQYF. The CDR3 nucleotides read TGTGCCAGCAGTTCCGGAGGGACTCCCCAAAACATTCAGTACTTC.

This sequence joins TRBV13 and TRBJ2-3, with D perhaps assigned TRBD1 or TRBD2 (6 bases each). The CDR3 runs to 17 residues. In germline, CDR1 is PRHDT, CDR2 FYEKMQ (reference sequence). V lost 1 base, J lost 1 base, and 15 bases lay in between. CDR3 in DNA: TGTGCCAGCAGCTTAGAAACGTGGGGGGCCCGCACAGATACGCAGTATTTT. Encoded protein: CASSLETWGARTDTQYF. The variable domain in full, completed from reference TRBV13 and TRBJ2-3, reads AAGVIQSPRHLIKEKRETATLKCYPIPRHDTVYWYQQGPGQDPQFLISFYEKMQSDKGSIPDRFSAQQFSDYHSELNMSSLELGDSALYFCASSLETWGARTDTQYFGPGTRLTVL.

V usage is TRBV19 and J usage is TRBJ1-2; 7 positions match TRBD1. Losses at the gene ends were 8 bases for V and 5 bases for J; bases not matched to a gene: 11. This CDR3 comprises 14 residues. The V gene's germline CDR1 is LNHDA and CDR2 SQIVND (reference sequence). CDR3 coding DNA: TGTGCCAGTGCTCCGGGACAGTTGGGTTATGGCTACACCTTC. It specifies CASAPGQLGYGYTF.

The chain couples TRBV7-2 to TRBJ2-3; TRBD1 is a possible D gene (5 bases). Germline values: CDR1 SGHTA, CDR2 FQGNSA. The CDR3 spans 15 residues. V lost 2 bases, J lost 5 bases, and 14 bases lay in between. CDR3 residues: CASSLRGGRVDTQYF. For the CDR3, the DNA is TGTGCCAGCAGCTTAAGGGGCGGTCGTGTAGATACGCAGTATTTT.

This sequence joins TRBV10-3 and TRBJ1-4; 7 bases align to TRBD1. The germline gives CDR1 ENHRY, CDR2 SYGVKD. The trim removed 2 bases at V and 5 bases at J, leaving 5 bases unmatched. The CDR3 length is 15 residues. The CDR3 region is CAISERQGPNEKLFF. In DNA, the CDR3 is TGTGCCATCAGTGAGAGACAGGGACCAAATGAAAAACTGTTTTTT.

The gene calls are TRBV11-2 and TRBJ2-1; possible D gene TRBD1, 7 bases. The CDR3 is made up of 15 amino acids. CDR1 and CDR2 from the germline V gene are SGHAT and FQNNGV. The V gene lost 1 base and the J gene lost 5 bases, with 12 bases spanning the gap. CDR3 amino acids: CASSLASGGHNEQFF. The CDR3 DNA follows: TGTGCCAGCAGCTTAGCGTCAGGGGGGCACAATGAGCAGTTCTTC.

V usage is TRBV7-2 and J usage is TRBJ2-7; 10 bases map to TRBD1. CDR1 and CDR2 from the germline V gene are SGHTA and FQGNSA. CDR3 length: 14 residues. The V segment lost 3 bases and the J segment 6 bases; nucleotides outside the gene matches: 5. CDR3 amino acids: CASSFPTGGGEQYF. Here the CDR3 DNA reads TGTGCCAGCAGCTTTCCGACAGGGGGCGGCGAGCAGTACTTC.

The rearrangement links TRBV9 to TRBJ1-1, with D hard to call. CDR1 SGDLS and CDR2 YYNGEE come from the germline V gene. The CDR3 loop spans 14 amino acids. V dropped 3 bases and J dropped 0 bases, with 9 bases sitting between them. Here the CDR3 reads CASSALSVNTEAFF. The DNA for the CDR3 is TGTGCCAGCAGCGCCCTTAGTGTGAACACTGAAGCTTTCTTT. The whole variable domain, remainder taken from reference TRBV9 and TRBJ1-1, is DSGVTQTPKHLITATGQRVTLRCSPRSGDLSVYWYQQSLDQGLQFLIQYYNGEERAKGNILERFSAQQFPDLHSELNLSSLELGDSALYFCASSALSVNTEAFFGQGTRLTVV.

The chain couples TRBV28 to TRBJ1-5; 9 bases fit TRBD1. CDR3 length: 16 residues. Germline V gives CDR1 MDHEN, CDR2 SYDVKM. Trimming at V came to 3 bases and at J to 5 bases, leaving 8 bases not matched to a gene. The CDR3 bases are TGTGCCAGCAGTTTTAGTACAGGGGGCGCCGATCAGCCCCAGCATTTT. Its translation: CASSFSTGGADQPQHF.

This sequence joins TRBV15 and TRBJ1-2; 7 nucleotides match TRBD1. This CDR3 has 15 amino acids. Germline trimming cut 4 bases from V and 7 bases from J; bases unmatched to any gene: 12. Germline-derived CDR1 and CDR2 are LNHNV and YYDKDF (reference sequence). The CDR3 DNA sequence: TGTGCCACCAGCAATGAGAGGGGGCTGGCAGGTGGCTACACCTTC. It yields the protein CATSNERGLAGGYTF. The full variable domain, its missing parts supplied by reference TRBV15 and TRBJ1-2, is DAMVIQNPRYQVTQFGKPVTLSCSQTLNHNVMYWYQQKSSQAPKLLFHYYDKDFNNEADTPDNFQSRRPNTSFCFLDIRSPGLGDTAMYLCATSNERGLAGGYTFGSGTRLTVV.

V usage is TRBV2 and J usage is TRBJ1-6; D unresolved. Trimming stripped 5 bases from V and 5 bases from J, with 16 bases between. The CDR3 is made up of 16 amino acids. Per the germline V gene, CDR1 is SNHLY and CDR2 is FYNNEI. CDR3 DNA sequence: TGTGCCAGCAGTTTTAGACCCCCTGGGGATAATTCACCCCTCCACTTT. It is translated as CASSFRPPGDNSPLHF.

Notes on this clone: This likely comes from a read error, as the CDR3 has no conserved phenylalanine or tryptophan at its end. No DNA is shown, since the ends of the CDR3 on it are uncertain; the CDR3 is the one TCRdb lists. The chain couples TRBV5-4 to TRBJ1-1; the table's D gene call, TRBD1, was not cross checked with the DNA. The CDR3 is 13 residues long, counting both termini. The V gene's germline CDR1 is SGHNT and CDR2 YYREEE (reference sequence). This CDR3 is CASSLDRGNPLGL.

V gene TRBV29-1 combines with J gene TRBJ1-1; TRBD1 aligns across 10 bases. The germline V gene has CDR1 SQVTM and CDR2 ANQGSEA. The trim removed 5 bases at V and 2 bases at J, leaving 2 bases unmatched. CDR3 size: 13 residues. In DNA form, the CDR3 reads TGCAGCGTTTTGACAGGGGGCAACACTGAAGCTTTCTTT. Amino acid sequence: CSVLTGGNTEAFF.

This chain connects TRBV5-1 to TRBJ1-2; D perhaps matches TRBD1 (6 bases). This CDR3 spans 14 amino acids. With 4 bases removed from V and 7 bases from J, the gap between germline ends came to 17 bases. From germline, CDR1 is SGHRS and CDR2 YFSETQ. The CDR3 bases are TGCGCCAGCAGCCCCCCGGCAGGGGATGTTGGCTACACCTTC. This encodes CASSPPAGDVGYTF. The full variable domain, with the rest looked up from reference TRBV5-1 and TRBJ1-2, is KAGVTQTPRYLIKTRGQQVTLSCSPISGHRSVSWYQQTPGQGLQFLFEYFSETQRNKGNFPGRFSGRQFSNSRSEMNVSTLELGDSALYLCASSPPAGDVGYTFGSGTRLTVV.

CDR3 bases: TGTGCCAGCTCCCCCGAGGGGGGCGAGCAGTACTTC. It is translated as CASSPEGGEQYF. J is TRBJ2-7 and V is TRBV18, with D possibly called TRBD1 or TRBD2 (6 bases each). V was cut by 6 bases and J by 6 bases, with 12 bases left in between. CDR1 and CDR2 from the germline V gene are KGHSH and LQKENI. The length of the CDR3 is 12 residues.

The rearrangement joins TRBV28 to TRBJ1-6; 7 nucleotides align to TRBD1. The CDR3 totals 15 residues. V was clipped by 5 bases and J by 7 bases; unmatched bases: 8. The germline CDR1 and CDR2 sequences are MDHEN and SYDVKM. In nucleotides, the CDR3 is TGTGCCAGCAGTGGACGGGACAGACCCAATTCACCCCTCCACTTT. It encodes CASSGRDRPNSPLHF.

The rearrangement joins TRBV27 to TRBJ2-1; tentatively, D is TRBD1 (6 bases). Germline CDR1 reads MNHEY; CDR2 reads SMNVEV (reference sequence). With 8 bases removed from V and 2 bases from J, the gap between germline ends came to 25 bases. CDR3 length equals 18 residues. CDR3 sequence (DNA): TGTGCCAGCTCCAAAAGGGGGTTAGTCATAGGGGCCTACAATGAGCAGTTCTTC. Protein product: CASSKRGLVIGAYNEQFF.

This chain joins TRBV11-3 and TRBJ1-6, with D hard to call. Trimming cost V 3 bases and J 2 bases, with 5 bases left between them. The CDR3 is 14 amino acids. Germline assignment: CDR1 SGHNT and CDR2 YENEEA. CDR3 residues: CASSFRAYNSPLHF. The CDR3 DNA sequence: TGTGCCAGCAGCTTTAGGGCCTATAATTCACCCCTCCACTTT.

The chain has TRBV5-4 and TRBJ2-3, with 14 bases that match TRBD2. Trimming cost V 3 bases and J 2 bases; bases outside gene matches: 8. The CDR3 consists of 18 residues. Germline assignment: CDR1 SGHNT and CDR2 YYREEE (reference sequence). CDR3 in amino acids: CASSSGLAGGALTDTQYF. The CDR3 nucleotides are TGTGCCAGCAGCTCAGGACTAGCGGGGGGCGCCCTCACAGATACGCAGTATTTT.

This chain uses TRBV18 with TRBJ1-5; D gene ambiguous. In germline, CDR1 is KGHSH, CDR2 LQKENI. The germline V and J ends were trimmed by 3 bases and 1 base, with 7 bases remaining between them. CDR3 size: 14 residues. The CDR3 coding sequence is TGTGCCAGCTCACCTTCATCGAGCAATCAGCCCCAGCATTTT. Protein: CASSPSSSNQPQHF. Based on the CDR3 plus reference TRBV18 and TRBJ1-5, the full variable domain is NAGVMQNPRHLVRRRGQEARLRCSPMKGHSHVYWYRQLPEEGLKFMVYLQKENIIDESGMPKERFSAEFPKEGPSILRIQQVVRGDSAAYFCASSPSSSNQPQHFGDGTRLSIL.

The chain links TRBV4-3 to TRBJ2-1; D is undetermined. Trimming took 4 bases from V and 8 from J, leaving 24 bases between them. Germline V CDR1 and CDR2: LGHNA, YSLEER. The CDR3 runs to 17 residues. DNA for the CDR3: TGCGCCAGCAGCCTCTCAAGTATCGCAGGTGAAGGCGATGAGCAGTTCTTC. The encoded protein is CASSLSSIAGEGDEQFF.